Here is one TCR beta chain with its context. Its cognate antigen is unknown. When the RNA was reverse transcribed, random hexamers were used with an input of roughly 0.45 to 1 ug. Amplification of TCR beta CDR3 spanned 54 Vbeta and 13 Jbeta via immunoSEQ multiplex PCR. MiXCR, applied by TCRdb to the immunoSEQ multiplex PCR reads, yields one record per CDR3 protein. Counted here are about 190,000 distinct CDR3 sequences, roughly 92% occurring once; the ten biggest clones make up around 0.1%. Controls were age- and sex-matched healthy donors. This sample is drawn from a study of CD8 T cells in Susac syndrome. Study-level findings and limits: TCR sequencing and HLA analysis covered a relatively small number of individuals.

The ends were cut back, 1 base at V and 1 base at J, with 19 bases in the middle. CDR3 size: 19 residues. Germline CDR1 is LGHNA and CDR2 is YNFKEQ. This sequence joins TRBV4-2 and TRBJ2-2, with TRBD1 as a possible D gene (5 bases). This receptor was obtained from a human donor in good health. The sample taken for sequencing was CD4+ T cells from PBMCs. CDR3 in DNA: TGTGCCAGCAGCCAAGGGGGTGTGACGACAGTTTTGAACACCGGGGAGCTGTTTTTT. Translation: CASSQGGVTTVLNTGELFF.